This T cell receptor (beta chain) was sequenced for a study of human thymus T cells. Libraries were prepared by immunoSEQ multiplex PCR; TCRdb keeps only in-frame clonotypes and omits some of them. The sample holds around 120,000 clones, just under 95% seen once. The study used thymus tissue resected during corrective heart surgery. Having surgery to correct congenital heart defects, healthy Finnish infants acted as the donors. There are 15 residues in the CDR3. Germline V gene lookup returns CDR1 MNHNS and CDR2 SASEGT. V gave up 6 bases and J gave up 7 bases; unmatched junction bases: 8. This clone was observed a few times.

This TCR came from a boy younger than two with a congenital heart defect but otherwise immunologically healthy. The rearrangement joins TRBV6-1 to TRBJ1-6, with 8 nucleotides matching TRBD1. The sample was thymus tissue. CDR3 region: CASSDRGWDNSPLHF. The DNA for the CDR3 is TGTGCCAGCAGCGACAGGGGTTGGGACAATTCACCCCTCCACTTT.